This entry concerns a single TCR beta chain. Antigen: not known. The data were produced by immunoSEQ multiplex PCR, yet TCRdb's version contains in-frame clones alone and is incomplete. The sample holds 2 million to 2.5 million clones, 90% to 95% seen once. This entry comes from a study of shared clonotypes between healthy human individuals. Study overall: The donor group consisted of a couple of women and a few men, aged 18 to 49. Notes on the study in general: Naive CD4 clonotypes were shared across a handful of donors at about 5%.

CDR3 length: 16 amino acids. V was pared by 4 bases and J by 4 bases, with 17 bases between. Sequencing was done on a sample of naive CD4+ T cells from PBMCs. Subset given: CD45RA+ positively selected. V and J are TRBV23-1 and TRBJ1-5; a weak D match, TRBD1 (6 bases). TRBV23-1 counts as an open reading frame of uncertain function. This sequence was found in a man in his late teens or twenties in good health. Some clones in this sample may be carry-over from other donors' samples. The CDR3: CASSPPLTGLNQPQHF. CDR3 nucleotides: TGCGCCAGCAGTCCCCCCTTGACAGGACTAAATCAGCCCCAGCATTTT.